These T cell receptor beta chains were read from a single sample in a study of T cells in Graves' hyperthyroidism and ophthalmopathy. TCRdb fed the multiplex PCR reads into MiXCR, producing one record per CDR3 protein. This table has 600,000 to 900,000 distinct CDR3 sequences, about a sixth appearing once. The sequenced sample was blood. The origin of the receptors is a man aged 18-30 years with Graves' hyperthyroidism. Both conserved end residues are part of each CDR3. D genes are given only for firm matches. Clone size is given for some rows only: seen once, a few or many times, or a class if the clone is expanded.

CASSQERPYEGYGYTF TGTGCCAGCAGCCAAGAACGGCCCTATGAGGGCTATGGCTACACCTTC TRBV3-1 - TRBJ1-2 -
CSAPEGYSPYNEQFF TGCAGCGCCCCGGAGGGTTACAGCCCCTACAATGAGCAGTTCTTC TRBV20-1 - TRBJ2-1 many
CASSRRGFDGELFF TGTGCCAGCAGCCGGCGGGGGTTTGACGGGGAGCTGTTTTTT TRBV7-3 TRBD2 TRBJ2-2 few
CASSPLWASGRGDTQYF TGTGCCAGCAGCCCCCTATGGGCTAGCGGGAGGGGTGACACGCAGTATTTT TRBV7-9 TRBD2 TRBJ2-3 -
CATSDPGTDQETQYF TGTGCCACCAGTGACCCCGGGACGGATCAAGAGACCCAGTACTTC TRBV24-1 - TRBJ2-5 few
CASTPRSSGSYTQYF TGTGCCAGCACCCCCAGGTCTAGCGGGAGCTATACGCAGTATTTT TRBV11-2 TRBD2 TRBJ2-3 many
CSAREGWRGRTDTQYF TGCAGTGCTAGAGAAGGTTGGAGGGGGCGGACAGATACGCAGTATTTT TRBV20-1 - TRBJ2-3 few
CASSPSGAQYF TGCGCCAGCAGCCCTTCCGGGGCGCAGTACTTC TRBV5-1 - TRBJ2-7 many
CASSFPGGSRFDEQFF TGTGCCAGCAGTTTCCCTGGCGGGAGCCGGTTTGATGAGCAGTTCTTC TRBV12-3/TRBV12-4 TRBD2 TRBJ2-1 -
CASSLWVLAGPGETQYF TGTGCCAGCAGCTTATGGGTACTAGCGGGCCCCGGGGAGACCCAGTACTTC TRBV7-8 TRBD2 TRBJ2-5 many
CASSLAQLRGRSYNEQFF TGTGCCAGCAGCTTAGCGCAATTGCGGGGTAGGTCCTACAATGAGCAGTTCTTC TRBV7-9 - TRBJ2-1 many
CASSVGQMSYEQYF TGTGCCAGCAGCGTAGGGCAGATGTCCTACGAGCAGTACTTC TRBV9 - TRBJ2-7 -
CAWSAAGGPEQYF TGTGCCTGGAGTGCCGCCGGGGGACCCGAGCAGTACTTC TRBV30 - TRBJ2-7 -
CASSAGEGVEQYF TGTGCCAGCAGTGCGGGGGAAGGGGTCGAGCAGTACTTC TRBV6-1 - TRBJ2-7 many
CASSSNLNTEAFF TGTGCCAGCTCGTCTAATCTGAACACTGAAGCTTTCTTT TRBV18 - TRBJ1-1 many
CASSLEVTDTQYF TGTGCCAGCAGCTTAGAAGTCACAGATACGCAGTATTTT TRBV7-8 - TRBJ2-3 many